These 6 T cell receptor beta chains were sequenced from one sample in a study of control samples from healthy donors and cancer patients. Here immunoSEQ multiplex PCR was the method, and the copy in TCRdb shows in-frame clones only, minus some. The sample consists of 85,000 to 90,000 clones, approximately 88% of them appearing once. Sequencing was carried out using PBMCs. The receptors were sampled from a woman between 45 and 60 years old with colorectal cancer.

This chain uses TRBV4-1 with TRBJ2-1, with 12 bases that match TRBD2. V trimming: 3 bases; J trimming: 0 bases; junction bases outside the gene matches: 6. This CDR3 contains 18 residues. CDR1 and CDR2 from the germline V gene are MGHRA and YSYEKL. This chain's CDR3 is CASSQGTSGRPSYNEQFF. The CDR3 DNA reads TGCGCCAGCAGCCAGGGGACTAGCGGGCGACCCTCCTACAATGAGCAGTTCTTC.

This sequence joins TRBV11-1 and TRBJ2-3; D perhaps matches TRBD2 (7 bases). CDR3 length: 16 residues. The V gene lost 3 bases and the J gene lost 4 bases, with 17 bases spanning the gap. The germline V gene encodes CDR1 SGHAT and CDR2 FQDESV (reference sequence). The DNA for the CDR3 is TGTGCCAGCAGCTTGGGGGGGCGGGTCACACCAGATACGCAGTATTTT. Translating it yields CASSLGGRVTPDTQYF. The complete variable domain, with remaining parts taken from reference TRBV11-1 and TRBJ2-3, reads EAEVAQSPRYKITEKSQAVAFWCDPISGHATLYWYRQILGQGPELLVQFQDESVVDDSQLPKDRFSAERLKGVDSTLKIQPAELGDSAMYLCASSLGGRVTPDTQYFGPGTRLTVL.

This clone was picked up one time. The rearrangement uses TRBV12-5 and TRBJ2-5; tentative D call: TRBD1 (6 bases). Between the trimmed V and J ends, which lost 6 bases and 3 bases, there was a span of 14 bases. CDR3 length: 14 residues. CDR1 LGHNT and CDR2 FRNRAP come from the germline V gene. As DNA, the CDR3 is TGTGCTAGTGGCCCCCGGGACAAAAAAGAGACCCAGTACTTC. Amino acid sequence: CASGPRDKKETQYF.

V gene TRBV3-1 (or the pseudogene TRBV3-2) combines with J gene TRBJ1-2; no definite D call. This CDR3 spans 15 amino acids. Germline loops: CDR1 LGHDT, CDR2 YNNKEL (reference sequence). Trimming left V 0 bases short and J 0 bases short, with 8 bases between. In DNA, the CDR3 is TGTGCCAGCAGCCAAGAGCACAGTGCTAACTATGGCTACACCTTC. As protein: CASSQEHSANYGYTF.

With respect to this clone: Additional DNA sequences in this sample encode the identical CDR3. J is TRBJ2-1 and V is TRBV18; TRBD2 matches at 9 bases. V shed 3 bases and J 3 bases; nucleotides not matched to a gene: 3. Germline CDR1 is KGHSH and CDR2 is LQKENI. There are 15 residues in the CDR3. DNA of the CDR3: TGTGCCAGCTCACCGGGAGCGGGGGGCTACAATGAGCAGTTCTTC. This encodes CASSPGAGGYNEQFF.

The J gene is TRBJ2-5, the V gene TRBV30, with 8 nucleotides matching TRBD1. The CDR3 length is 12 residues. Per the germline V gene, CDR1 is GTSNPN and CDR2 is SVGIG (reference sequence). After removal of 2 bases from V and 5 bases from J, the junction contained 1 base not matched to a gene. In DNA form, the CDR3 reads TGTGCCTGGAGTAGACAGGGGGAGACCCAGTACTTC. Amino acid sequence: CAWSRQGETQYF.